Reported below is one T cell receptor beta chain. The antigen remains unidentified. These data belong to a study of T cells in localized non-small cell lung cancer. Study-wide results and caveats: The greatest T cell clonality was found in uninvolved adjacent lung (higher than in tumor). For the top 100 tumor clones, a median roughly 56 also appeared in adjacent lung.

Data came from immunoSEQ multiplex PCR; TCRdb stores just in-frame clones and leaves some out. The sample has nearly 15,000 clones; more than 80% are singletons. This CDR3 is 15 amino acids long. The germline V gene has CDR1 SNHLY and CDR2 FYNNEI. V lost 5 bases, J lost 6 bases, and 16 bases lay in between. The TCR was taken from a woman aged 35 to 70 with stage I lung adenocarcinoma. The sequences come from peripheral blood, collected before any cancer treatment. V usage is TRBV2 and J usage is TRBJ2-2; D unresolved. CDR3 DNA: TGTGCCAGCAGTCCTGAGTGGATTCTGTCCGGGGAGCTGTTTTTT. Residues: CASSPEWILSGELFF.